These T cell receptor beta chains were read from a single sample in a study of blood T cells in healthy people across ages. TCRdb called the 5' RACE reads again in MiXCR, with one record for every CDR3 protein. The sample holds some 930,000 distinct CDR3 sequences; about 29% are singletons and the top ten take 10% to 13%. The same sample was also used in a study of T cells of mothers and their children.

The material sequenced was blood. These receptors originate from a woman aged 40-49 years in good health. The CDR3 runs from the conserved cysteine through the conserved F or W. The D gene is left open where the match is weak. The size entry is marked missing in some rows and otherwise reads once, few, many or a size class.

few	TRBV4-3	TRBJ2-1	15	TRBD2	CASSQTSGRADEQFF	TGCGCCAGCAGCCAAACTAGCGGGAGGGCGGATGAGCAGTTCTTC
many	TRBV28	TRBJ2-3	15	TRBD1	CASNQGQGGGDTQYF	TGTGCCAGCAACCAGGGACAGGGGGGGGGAGATACGCAGTATTTT
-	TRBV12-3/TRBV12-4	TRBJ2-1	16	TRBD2	CASSSPLAGDFNEQFF	TGTGCCAGCAGTTCCCCACTAGCGGGGGACTTCAATGAGCAGTTCTTC
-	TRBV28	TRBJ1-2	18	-	CASSFGNSMGRPNYGYTF	TGTGCCAGCAGTTTTGGGAATTCCATGGGACGGCCGAACTATGGCTACACCTTC
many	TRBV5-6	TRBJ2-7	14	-	CASSLIVRGDEQYF	TGTGCCAGCAGCTTGATAGTACGTGGGGACGAGCAGTACTTC
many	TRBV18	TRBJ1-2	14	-	CASSPPLGTYGYTF	TGTGCCAGCTCACCACCCCTCGGGACTTATGGCTACACCTTC
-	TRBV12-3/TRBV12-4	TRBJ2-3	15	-	CASSYRDWYTDTQYF	TGTGCCAGCAGTTACCGGGACTGGTACACAGATACGCAGTATTTT
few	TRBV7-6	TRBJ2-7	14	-	CASSPPLGPNEQYF	TGTGCCAGCAGCCCCCCCTTGGGGCCCAATGAGCAGTACTTC
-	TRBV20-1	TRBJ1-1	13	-	CTSKGGAPEEAFF	TGCACTTCAAAGGGCGGGGCACCGGAGGAAGCTTTCTTT
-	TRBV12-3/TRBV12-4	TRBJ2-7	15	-	CASSRPLGDSYEQYF	TGTGCCAGCAGCCGCCCGTTAGGGGACTCCTACGAGCAGTACTTC
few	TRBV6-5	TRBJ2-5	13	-	CASSYNRKETQYF	TGTGCCAGCAGTTACAACAGAAAAGAGACCCAGTACTTC
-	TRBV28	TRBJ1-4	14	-	CASSLPGSGEKLFF	TGTGCCAGCAGTTTACCAGGGTCGGGGGAAAAACTGTTTTTT
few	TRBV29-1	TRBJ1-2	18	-	CSVEVTEGRGILSYGYTF	TGCAGCGTTGAAGTTACGGAGGGGCGTGGGATATTATCCTATGGCTACACCTTC
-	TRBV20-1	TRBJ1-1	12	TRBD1	CSASRGQGEAFF	TGCAGTGCTAGTAGAGGACAGGGGGAAGCTTTCTTT
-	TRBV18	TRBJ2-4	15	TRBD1	CASSWTGPFKNIQYF	TGTGCCAGCTCGTGGACAGGGCCCTTCAAAAACATTCAGTACTTC
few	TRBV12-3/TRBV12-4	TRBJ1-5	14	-	CASSHRQGNQPQHF	TGTGCCAGCAGTCACCGACAGGGCAATCAGCCCCAGCATTTT
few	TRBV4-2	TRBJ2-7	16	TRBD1	CASSQDTAGGTYEQYF	TGTGCCAGCAGCCAAGATACCGCAGGGGGAACCTACGAGCAGTACTTC
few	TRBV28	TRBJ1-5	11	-	CASRRNQPQHF	TGTGCCAGCAGGCGCAATCAGCCCCAGCATTTT
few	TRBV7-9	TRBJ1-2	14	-	CASSTTPQGDGYTF	TGTGCCAGCAGCACAACGCCACAGGGTGATGGCTACACCTTC
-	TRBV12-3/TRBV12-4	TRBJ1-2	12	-	CASSNDSYGYTF	TGTGCCAGCAGCAACGACAGTTATGGCTACACCTTC
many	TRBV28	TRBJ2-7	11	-	CATLRTYEQYF	TGTGCCACCCTAAGAACCTACGAGCAGTACTTC
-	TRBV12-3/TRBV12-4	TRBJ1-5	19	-	CASSLKVLMGTSKNQPQHF	TGTGCCAGCAGTTTAAAAGTTCTGATGGGGACAAGCAAAAATCAGCCCCAGCATTTT
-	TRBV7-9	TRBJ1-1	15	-	CASSVDGLLNTEAFF	TGTGCCAGCAGCGTAGATGGGTTGTTGAACACTGAAGCTTTCTTT
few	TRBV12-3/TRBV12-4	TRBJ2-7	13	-	CASRVSGPYEQYF	TGTGCCAGCAGGGTCTCTGGTCCGTACGAGCAGTACTTC
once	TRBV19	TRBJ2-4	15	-	CASKDLGLAKNIQYF	TGTGCCAGTAAGGATCTAGGCCTAGCCAAAAACATTCAGTACTTC
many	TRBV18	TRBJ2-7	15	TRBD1	CASSTTRQGPNEQYF	TGTGCCAGCTCAACGACCCGACAGGGCCCCAACGAGCAGTACTTC
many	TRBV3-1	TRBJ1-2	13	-	CASSQTGTYGYTF	TGTGCCAGCAGCCAAACCGGAACCTATGGCTACACCTTC
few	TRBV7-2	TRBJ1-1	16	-	CASSLGRALENTEAFF	TGTGCCAGCAGCTTAGGACGGGCCCTGGAGAACACTGAAGCTTTCTTT
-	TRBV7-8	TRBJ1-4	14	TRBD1	CASSLRDRREKLFF	TGTGCCAGCAGCTTACGGGACAGACGGGAAAAACTGTTTTTT
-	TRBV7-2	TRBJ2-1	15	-	CASSLVVGGANEQFF	TGTGCCAGCAGCTTAGTAGTCGGCGGGGCCAATGAGCAGTTCTTC
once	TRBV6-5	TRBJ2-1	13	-	CASSQMAPGGQFF	TGTGCCAGCAGTCAAATGGCCCCCGGGGGGCAGTTCTTC
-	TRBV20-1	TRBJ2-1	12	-	CSARDWGVEQFF	TGCAGTGCTAGAGATTGGGGTGTTGAGCAGTTCTTC
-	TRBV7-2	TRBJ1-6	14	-	CASSSQRLNSPLHF	TGTGCCAGCAGCTCCCAGAGATTAAATTCACCCCTCCACTTT
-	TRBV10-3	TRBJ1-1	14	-	CAISESGQRTEAFF	TGTGCCATCAGTGAGTCTGGACAGCGCACTGAAGCTTTCTTT
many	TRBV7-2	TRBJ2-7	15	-	CASSLSGSDEYEQYF	TGTGCCAGCAGCTTATCAGGGTCGGACGAATACGAGCAGTACTTC
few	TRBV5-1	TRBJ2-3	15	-	CASSLGGHRTDTQYF	TGCGCCAGCAGCTTGGGGGGCCACCGCACAGATACGCAGTATTTT
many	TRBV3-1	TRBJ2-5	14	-	CASSQLGQQETQYF	TGTGCCAGCAGCCAACTCGGACAGCAAGAGACCCAGTACTTC
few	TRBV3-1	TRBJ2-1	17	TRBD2	CASSPEERGYSYNEQFF	TGTGCCAGCAGCCCTGAGGAGCGGGGGTACTCCTACAATGAGCAGTTCTTC
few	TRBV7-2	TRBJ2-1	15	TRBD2	CASSRLAGGTNEQFF	TGTGCCAGCAGCAGACTAGCGGGGGGGACCAATGAGCAGTTCTTC
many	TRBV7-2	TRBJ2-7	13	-	CASSLGRRYEQYF	TGTGCCAGCAGCTTAGGAAGGCGCTACGAGCAGTACTTC
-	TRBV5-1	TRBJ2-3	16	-	CASSLFTSSKSDTQYF	TGCGCCAGCAGCTTGTTTACTAGCTCAAAGTCAGATACGCAGTATTTT
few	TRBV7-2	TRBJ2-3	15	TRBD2	CASRYRAGHTDTQYF	TGTGCCAGCAGGTACCGAGCGGGGCACACAGATACGCAGTATTTT
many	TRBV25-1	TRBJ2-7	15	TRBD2	CASSESGGRLYEQYF	TGTGCCAGCAGTGAATCGGGAGGGCGCCTCTACGAGCAGTACTTC
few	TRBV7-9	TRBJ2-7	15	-	CASSPRAGAVYEQYF	TGTGCCAGCAGCCCTCGTGCAGGGGCAGTCTACGAGCAGTACTTC
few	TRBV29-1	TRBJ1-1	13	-	CSVVYSLNTEAFF	TGCAGCGTTGTGTATAGCCTGAACACTGAAGCTTTCTTT
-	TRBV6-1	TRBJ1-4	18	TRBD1	CASSDPPFRQGGGEELFF	TGTGCCAGCAGTGACCCTCCGTTCCGACAGGGAGGAGGTGAAGAACTGTTTTTT
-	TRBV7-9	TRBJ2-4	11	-	CASEGNYIQYF	TGTGCCAGCGAGGGGAACTACATTCAGTACTTC
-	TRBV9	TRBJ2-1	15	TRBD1	CASSVIGTDYNEQFF	TGTGCCAGCAGCGTAATCGGGACAGATTACAATGAGCAGTTCTTC
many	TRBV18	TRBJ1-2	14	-	CASSPTRRGDGYTF	TGTGCCAGCTCACCGACGAGACGGGGCGATGGCTACACCTTC